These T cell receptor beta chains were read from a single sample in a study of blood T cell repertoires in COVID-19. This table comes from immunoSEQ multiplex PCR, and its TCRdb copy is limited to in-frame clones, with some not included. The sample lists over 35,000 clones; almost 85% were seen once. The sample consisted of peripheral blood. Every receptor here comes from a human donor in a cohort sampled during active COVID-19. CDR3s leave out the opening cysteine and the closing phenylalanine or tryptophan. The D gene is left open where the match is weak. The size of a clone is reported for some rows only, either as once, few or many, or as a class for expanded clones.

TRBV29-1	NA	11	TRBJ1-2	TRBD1	SVRPGQGYGYT
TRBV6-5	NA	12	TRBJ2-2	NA	ASITTVNTGELF
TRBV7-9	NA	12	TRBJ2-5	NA	ASTLGGAQETQY
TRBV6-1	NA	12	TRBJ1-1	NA	ASSDANLNTEAF
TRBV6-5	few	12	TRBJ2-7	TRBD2	ASSRSGSSYEQY
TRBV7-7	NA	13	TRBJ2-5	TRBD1	ASSSTGLGLETQY
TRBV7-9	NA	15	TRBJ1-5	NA	ASSLGLPGVSNQPQH
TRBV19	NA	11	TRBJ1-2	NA	ASSPDRTYGYT
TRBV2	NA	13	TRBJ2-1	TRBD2	ASKRTSGRYNEQF
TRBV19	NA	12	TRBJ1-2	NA	ASKRNAERDGYT
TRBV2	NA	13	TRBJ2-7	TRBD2	ASRRFPGGSYEQY
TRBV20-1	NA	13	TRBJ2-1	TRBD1	SASPRDSSYNEQF
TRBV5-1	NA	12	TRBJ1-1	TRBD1	ASSGQGPNTEAF
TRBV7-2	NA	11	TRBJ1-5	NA	ASSLSQVQPQH
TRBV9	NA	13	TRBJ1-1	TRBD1	ASSSRQGVNTEAF
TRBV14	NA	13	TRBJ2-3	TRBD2	ASSRLAGGPDTQY
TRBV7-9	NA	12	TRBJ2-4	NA	ASSLGQDDNIQY
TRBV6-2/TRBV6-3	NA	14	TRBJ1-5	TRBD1	ASSYSATGGNQPQH
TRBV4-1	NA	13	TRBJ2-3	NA	ASSQDSLFGNTQY
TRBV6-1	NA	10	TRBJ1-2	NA	ASSELVGSYT
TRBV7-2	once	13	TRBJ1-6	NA	ASSLGGNLNSPLH
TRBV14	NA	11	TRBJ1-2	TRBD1	ASSPLDRAGYT
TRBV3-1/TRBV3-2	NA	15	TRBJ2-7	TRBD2	ASSQAGTSGRARKQY
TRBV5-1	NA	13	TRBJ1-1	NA	ASSQFSGAGTEAF
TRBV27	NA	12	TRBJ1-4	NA	ASSLGQRNEKLF
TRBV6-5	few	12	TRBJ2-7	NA	ASSYLHRTGEQY
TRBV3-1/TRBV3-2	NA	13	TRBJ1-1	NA	ASSRQRTLNTEAF
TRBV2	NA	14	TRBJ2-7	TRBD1	ASSEWGQDREDEQY
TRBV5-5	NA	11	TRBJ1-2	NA	ASSARGNYGYT
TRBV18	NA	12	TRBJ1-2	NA	ASSAGARSYGYT
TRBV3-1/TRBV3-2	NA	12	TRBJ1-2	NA	ASSRSGTHYGYT
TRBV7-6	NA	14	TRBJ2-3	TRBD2	ASSIVAGGSTDTQY
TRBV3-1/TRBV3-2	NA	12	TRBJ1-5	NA	ASSQGEGAQPQH
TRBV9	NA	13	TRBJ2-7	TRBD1	ASSAQGAGGYEQY
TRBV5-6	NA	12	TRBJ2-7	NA	ASSLAGATYEQY
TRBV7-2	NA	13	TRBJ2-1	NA	ASSSTSGSYNEQF
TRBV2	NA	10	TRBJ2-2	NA	ASSRLAGELF
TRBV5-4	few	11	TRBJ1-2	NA	ASSLEAGHGYT
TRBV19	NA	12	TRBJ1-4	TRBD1	ASSIGQGIEKLF
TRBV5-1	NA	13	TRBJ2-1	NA	ASSLTGLGHNEQF
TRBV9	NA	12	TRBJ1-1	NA	ASSVGVVNTEAF
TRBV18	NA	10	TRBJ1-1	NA	ASSPSGTEAF
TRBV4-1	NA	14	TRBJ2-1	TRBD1	ASSQPGTEAYNEQF
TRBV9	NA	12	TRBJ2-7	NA	ASSVDGGGYEQY
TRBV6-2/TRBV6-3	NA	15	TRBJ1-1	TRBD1	ASSLSDRARMNTEAF
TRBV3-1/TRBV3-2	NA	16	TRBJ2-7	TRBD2	ASSQDRTGTSGSHEQY
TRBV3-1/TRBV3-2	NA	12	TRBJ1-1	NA	ASSQVAGNTEAF
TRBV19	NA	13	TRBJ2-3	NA	ASSIGVTSTDTQY
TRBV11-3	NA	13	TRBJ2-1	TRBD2	ASSSGPAGEIEQF
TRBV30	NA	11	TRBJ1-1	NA	AWKFGELIEAF
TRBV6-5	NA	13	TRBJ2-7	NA	ASRGTGTHSKGQY